The following is a T cell receptor (beta chain) sequence with its context. Its target is unknown. These data are taken from a study of OX40 agonist ivuxolimab in advanced cancers. Study details: At around 81% male, the cohort had a mean age of roughly 60 years, ranging from roughly 20 to 79. Study outcomes and limitations: Expanded clones belonging to CD8+ T cells outnumbered, on average, those of CD4+. Both blood CD4+ and CD8+ T cells showed clonal growth by week 6 at 0.1 to 3.0 mg/kg.

The V gene's germline CDR1 is SGHAT and CDR2 FQDESV (reference sequence). CDR3 length: 16 residues. V gave up 6 bases and J gave up 6 bases; unmatched junction bases: 11. Autoimmune disease history or systemic immunosuppression excluded patients. Profiled with immunoSEQ multiplex PCR; TCRdb holds only in-frame clones, not every one. Counted here are about 26,000 clones, about four fifths occurring once; the ten biggest clones make up 11% to 15%. The sample in question was CD4+ or CD8+ T cells sorted from blood, obtained in a trial of the OX40 agonist ivuxolimab. The clonotype was recovered from an adult with an advanced solid tumor such as melanoma, head and neck, liver or kidney cancer. The chain combines TRBV11-1 with TRBJ2-2, with 9 nucleotides matching TRBD1. CDR3 sequence: CASSFTRTGVSGELFF. In DNA form, the CDR3 reads TGTGCCAGCAGTTTTACTCGGACAGGGGTTTCCGGGGAGCTGTTTTTT.